The present T cell receptor beta chain was sequenced within a study of T cell changes during pregnancy in multiple sclerosis (dated by TCRdb to 2018 to 2020). Describing the broader study: The study looked at changes in the T cell repertoire across pregnancy in women with multiple sclerosis.

Via the germline V gene, CDR1 is SGHTS and CDR2 YDEGEE. V is trimmed back by 7 bases and J by 7 bases, and the junction contains 11 bases that no gene match accounts for. The CDR3, cysteine through phenylalanine, is 15 amino acids long. Just the 45-base CDR3 DNA is kept, in frame starting at base 1. Library preparation employed the immunoSEQ multiplex PCR assay. TCRdb retrieved this table from immuneACCESS and kept in-frame rearrangements only. Not all clones are present; in checked studies, unresolved V genes account for under half, and no reason is known for the remainder. The sample profile shows around 130,000 clones; approximately 96% of them were found once. About 0.42% of the sample comes from the top ten. A note on this clone: Its recognized antigen is unknown. There are no base qualities to consult, and no much larger clone falls within one base.

Sample: peripheral blood, taken after pregnancy. The rearranged chain carries TRBV5-8 and TRBJ2-1, with 10 central nucleotides matching TRBD1. The receptor comes from a female donor with multiple sclerosis, enrolled in a pregnancy study. The bases are TGTGCCAGCTTCCTCGGGGACAGGGGAATGAATGAGCAGTTCTTC. Its protein reads: CASFLGDRGMNEQFF.